This TCR beta chain was identified during a study of T cell responses to AZD1222 COVID-19 vaccine. Study details: Combined were second doses at about 4 or about 12 weeks. Study-wide results and limits: All repertoire sampling was performed exclusively after the peak T cell response. Only 5 or 6 AZD1222 recipients were seropositive at baseline. Vaccine-related CD4 TCRs covered spike, predominating at 160-218 and 743-854.

Points on this clone: Its antigen is as yet unknown.

Assay used: immunoSEQ multiplex PCR; TCRdb lists only in-frame clones, some missing. Seen here are some 120,000 clones, about 90% observed once, and the top ten hold around a tenth. The germline V gene has CDR1 SGHRS and CDR2 YFSETQ. The CDR3 is 14 amino acids. V dropped 1 base and J dropped 7 bases, with 12 bases sitting between them. The sequence derives from an adult in good health. The chain combines TRBV5-1 with TRBJ2-1; D remains ambiguous. This specimen was peripheral blood, taken on day 0 of AZD1222 vaccination. The CDR3 here is CASSLFQRENEQFF. The CDR3 bases are TGCGCCAGCAGCTTGTTCCAGCGTGAGAATGAGCAGTTCTTC.